This T cell receptor beta chain is from a study of blood T cell repertoires in COVID-19. Study background: COVID-19 samples, acute and convalescent, were from the United States, Italy and Spain. PBMCs, B-cell-depleted T cells, or T cells were the source of the cDNA or gDNA that made up the material.

This CDR3 has 14 amino acids. Germline lookup yields CDR1 MNHEY and CDR2 SVGAGI. The ends lost 0 bases at V and 6 bases at J; junction bases unmatched: 4. Source study methods: Cell counts per sample came from amplifying reference gene primers. Here immunoSEQ multiplex PCR was the method, and the copy in TCRdb shows in-frame clones only, minus some. The V and J calls and clone size are taken from that table; D and trimming were inferred from the DNA. The table records 84,000 or so clones, around 83% of them present only once. The chain combines TRBV6-5 with TRBJ2-5; 7 bases agree with TRBD1. Sequencing used peripheral blood. The sequence was collected from a man aged 80 or over with active or convalescent COVID-19. CDR3 in DNA: TGTGCCAGCAGTTACTCGATGAGGGGGCAGACCCAGTACTTC. Its protein product is CASSYSMRGQTQYF.